This TCR beta chain appears in the sequencing data of a study of shared clonotypes between healthy human individuals. Study as a whole: The donor group consisted of a couple of women and a few men, aged 18 to 49. Overall study findings and caveats: Clonotype sharing among donors was expected to depend on sequencing depth. Unshared clonotypes carried lower generation probabilities than those common to all four donors.

CDR1 and CDR2 (germline): SGHRS, YFSETQ. The CDR3 sequence is 14 residues long. Trimming pared 0 bases from V and 0 bases from J, leaving 6 bases between. Of note for this clone: Its specificity is not known.

Here immunoSEQ multiplex PCR was the method, and the copy in TCRdb shows in-frame clones only, minus some. This sample has around 980,000 clones, with 70% to 80% found just once. A CD45RA-negative memory subset and a CD45RA+ naive subset were separated from the CD4+ cells. Sequencing was carried out using memory CD4+ T cells from PBMCs. Subset meaning: CD45RA-negative fraction. The source is a man aged 18 to 29 in good health. Some clones in this sample may be carry-over from other donors' samples. The V and J genes are TRBV5-1 and TRBJ1-1; unclear D gene. The CDR3 spells CASSLENLNTEAFF. The DNA of the CDR3 is TGCGCCAGCAGCTTGGAGAATTTGAACACTGAAGCTTTCTTT.